This TCR beta chain was found in a study of early T cells in non-severe SARS-CoV-2 infection. The study, taken as a whole, reports: Sequences matched to VDJdb favored anti-spike CD8 responses, while private and CD4 specificities were missed.

As concerns this clonotype: Its specificity is unknown.

Per germline, CDR1 MNHEY and CDR2 SMNVEV (reference sequence). The CDR3 has 14 residues. V was pared by 5 bases and J by 4 bases, with 6 bases of the junction left unmatched. Individually, cDNA molecules had unique molecular identifiers attached to them. TCRdb recomputed calls from the 5' RACE reads with MiXCR, one row per CDR3 protein. The sample records fewer than 60,000 distinct CDR3 sequences, roughly 9.4% being singletons. The sample in question was whole blood, obtained at baseline. The gene calls are TRBV27 and TRBJ2-7; 9 bases line up with TRBD1. The TCR was taken from an adult who was a healthcare worker with PCR-confirmed SARS-CoV-2 infection or an uninfected control (not recorded which). CDR3 in amino acids: CASSVRGTGYEQYF. The CDR3 DNA sequence: TGTGCCAGCAGTGTTCGGGGGACAGGGTACGAGCAGTACTTC.